Listed below are T cell receptor beta chains from one sample, sequenced in a study of PD-1 blockade in mismatch repair-deficient tumors. Only in-frame clones appear in the TCRdb table, and some are missing; sequencing was by immunoSEQ multiplex PCR. The profile covers 39,000 or so clones, with over 80% appearing a single time and around 0.99% taken by the ten largest. Sequences were derived from PBMCs, sampled roughly nine months after starting pembrolizumab. The receptors were gathered from an adult with mismatch repair-deficient cancer. The CDR3 runs from the conserved cysteine through the conserved F or W. The D gene is left open where the match is weak. Size values are once, few and many counts, or a class for expanded clones, and some rows have none.

V	size	D	J	DNA	CDR3
TRBV27	.	.	TRBJ2-1	TGTGCCAGCAGTTTGATCCAGGGGAGTATGTACAATGAGCAGTTCTTC	CASSLIQGSMYNEQFF
TRBV28	.	TRBD1	TRBJ1-1	TGTGCCAGCAGTTACAGGGGTGAAGCTTTCTTT	CASSYRGEAFF
TRBV25-1	.	.	TRBJ1-1	TGTGCCAGCAGTTTCCCAGGGCAGGTGAACACTGAAGCTTTCTTT	CASSFPGQVNTEAFF
TRBV18	once	.	TRBJ2-2	TGTGCCAGCTCACAGCCTACCGGGGAGCTGTTTTTT	CASSQPTGELFF
TRBV18	.	.	TRBJ1-5	TGTGCCAGCTCACCAGGGCCGGGAAGGCCCCAGCATTTT	CASSPGPGRPQHF
TRBV9	.	.	TRBJ1-5	TGTGCCAGCAGCGTAGGTCAGTCTAATCAGCCCCAGCATTTT	CASSVGQSNQPQHF
TRBV28	.	.	TRBJ1-1	TGTGCCAGCATGACGGTGGGGGGGGCGCGGAACACTGAAGCTTTCTTT	CASMTVGGARNTEAFF
TRBV5-1	once	TRBD2	TRBJ2-3	TGCGCCAGCAGCTCAGGACTAGTCGCAGATACGCAGTATTTT	CASSSGLVADTQYF
TRBV28	.	.	TRBJ1-4	TGTGCCAGCGGCCAGGGGAATAATGAAAAACTGTTTTTT	CASGQGNNEKLFF
TRBV15	.	.	TRBJ1-2	TGTGCCACCAGCAATTCACAGAACTATGGCTACACCTTC	CATSNSQNYGYTF
TRBV2	.	.	TRBJ2-5	TGTGCCAGCAGTGAGGGGATAGCGGCCCAAGAGACCCAGTACTTC	CASSEGIAAQETQYF
TRBV18	.	TRBD1	TRBJ1-4	TGTGCCAGCTCACGAGGGACAGGGGAAGAAAAACTGTTTTTT	CASSRGTGEEKLFF
TRBV11-2	few	.	TRBJ2-7	TGTGCCAGCAGCTTAGGCAGGGACTACGAGCAGTACTTC	CASSLGRDYEQYF
TRBV11-3	.	TRBD2	TRBJ2-1	TGTGCCAGCAGCCGTACTAGCGCCCCTTTTGAGCAGTTCTTC	CASSRTSAPFEQFF
TRBV30	once	.	TRBJ2-7	TGTGCCTGGAGCCCCGGGTTGGGCTACGAGCAGTACTTC	CAWSPGLGYEQYF
TRBV28	once	.	TRBJ2-3	TGTGCCAGCAGTATGATACGTCGCACTAGCTGGGATACGCAGTATTTT	CASSMIRRTSWDTQYF
TRBV18	.	.	TRBJ2-1	TGTGCCAGCTCACCATCCCAGGGGTGGGGTCATGAGCAGTTCTTC	CASSPSQGWGHEQFF
TRBV28	.	.	TRBJ2-7	TGTGCCAGCACCCAACAGGGGAGGGAGCAGTACTTC	CASTQQGREQYF
TRBV28	.	TRBD2	TRBJ2-7	TGTGCCAGCAGTTTACTAGCGGGTTACGAGCAGTACTTC	CASSLLAGYEQYF
TRBV2	.	.	TRBJ2-5	TGTGCCAGCAGCAAAGAGACCCAGTACTTC	CASSKETQYF
TRBV28	medium-sized	TRBD1	TRBJ2-7	TGTGCCAGCAAAGTGACAGGGCGCTACGAGCAGTACTTC	CASKVTGRYEQYF
TRBV7-2	.	.	TRBJ1-5	TGTGCCAGCAGCCCCCAACCGACGGGGAATCAGCCCCAGCATTTT	CASSPQPTGNQPQHF
TRBV27	.	.	TRBJ2-3	TGTGCCACCTCACCGGCGGGACCGACTAGCACAGATACGCAGTATTTT	CATSPAGPTSTDTQYF
TRBV2	once	TRBD2	TRBJ2-2	TGTGCCGGGCGGGAGTTCGACACCGGGGAGCTGTTTTTT	CAGREFDTGELFF
TRBV14	few	.	TRBJ2-7	TGTGCCAGCAGCCAAGAAGCGACTAGATCCCACGAGCAGTACTTC	CASSQEATRSHEQYF
TRBV18	.	.	TRBJ2-7	TGTGCCAGCTCACCACCGCCTAACGCCTACGAGCAGTACTTC	CASSPPPNAYEQYF
TRBV9	.	.	TRBJ1-1	TGTGCCAGCAGCAAGGGGGGGCAACTATTGAACACTGAAGCTTTCTTT	CASSKGGQLLNTEAFF
TRBV21-1	.	.	TRBJ2-2	TGTGCCAGCAGCCCCTTCGGTTGGGAGGGCCTGTCCGGGGAGCTGTTTTTT	CASSPFGWEGLSGELFF
TRBV7-3	.	TRBD2	TRBJ2-7	TGTGCCAGCGGAGCGGGAAGGTCCGAGCAGTACTTC	CASGAGRSEQYF
TRBV5-5	.	TRBD1	TRBJ2-5	TGTGCCAGCAGCTTTTCAGGGACAGCCGGGGAGACCCAGTACTTC	CASSFSGTAGETQYF
TRBV19	.	TRBD1	TRBJ1-1	TGTGCCAAATACAGGGGGAATAGGAACACTGAAGCTTTCTTT	CAKYRGNRNTEAFF
TRBV9	.	TRBD1	TRBJ2-1	TGTGCCAGCAGCGGGGGGGACAGGGGAACTCAGTATGAGCAGTTCTTC	CASSGGDRGTQYEQFF